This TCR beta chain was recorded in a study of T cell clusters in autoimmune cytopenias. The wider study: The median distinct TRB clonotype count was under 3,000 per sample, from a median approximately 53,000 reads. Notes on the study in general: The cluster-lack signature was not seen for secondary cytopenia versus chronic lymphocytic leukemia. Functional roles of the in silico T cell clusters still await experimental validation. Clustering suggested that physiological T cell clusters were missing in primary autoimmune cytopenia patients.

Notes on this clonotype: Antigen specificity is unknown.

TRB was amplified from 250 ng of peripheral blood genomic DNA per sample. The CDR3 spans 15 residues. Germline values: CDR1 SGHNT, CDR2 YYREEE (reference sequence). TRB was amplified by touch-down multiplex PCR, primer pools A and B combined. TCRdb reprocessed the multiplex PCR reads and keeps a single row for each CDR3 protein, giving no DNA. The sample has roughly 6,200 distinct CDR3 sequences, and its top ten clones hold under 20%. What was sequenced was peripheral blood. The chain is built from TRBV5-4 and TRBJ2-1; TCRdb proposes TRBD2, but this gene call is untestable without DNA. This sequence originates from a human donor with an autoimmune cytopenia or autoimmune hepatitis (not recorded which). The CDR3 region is CASSREGGWFNEQFF.